This is a list of T cell receptor beta chains from one sample in a study of regulatory T cells in long-lasting Graves disease. TCRdb itself ran the multiplex PCR reads through MiXCR, one entry per CDR3 protein. The data hold more than 400,000 distinct CDR3 sequences, with 16% observed a single time. These data were also reused for a study on T cells in Graves' hyperthyroidism and ophthalmopathy.

This sample comprised peripheral blood mononuclear cells (PBMCs), obtained at new diagnosis, from a patient treated with antithyroid drugs. These receptors were collected from a woman aged 25 to 39 with Graves disease. CDR3s include the opening cysteine and the closing phenylalanine or tryptophan. The D gene is left open where the match is weak. Rows may omit the clone size; those that give it use once, few, many or a size class.

D: NA; size: many; V: TRBV5-1; J: TRBJ2-7; DNA: TGCGCCAGCAGCTTGGTGCCAGGGAACTACGAGCAGTACTTC; CDR3: CASSLVPGNYEQYF
D: NA; size: NA; V: TRBV20-1; J: TRBJ1-1; DNA: TGCAGTGCTAGTAGGGGGGCCGACACTGAAGCTTTCTTT; CDR3: CSASRGADTEAFF
D: NA; size: NA; V: TRBV5-1; J: TRBJ1-2; DNA: TGCGCCAGCAGCTTGGTTTTGGCAGGGGCCCATGGCTACACCTTC; CDR3: CASSLVLAGAHGYTF
D: TRBD2; size: many; V: TRBV24-1; J: TRBJ2-5; DNA: TGTGCCACCAGTGATTTTGACCTAGCGGGGATTAAAGAGACCCAGTACTTC; CDR3: CATSDFDLAGIKETQYF
D: TRBD2; size: few; V: TRBV6-2/TRBV6-3; J: TRBJ2-7; DNA: TGTGCCAGCAGTACATTGACTAGCGTTTCCTACGAGCAGTACTTC; CDR3: CASSTLTSVSYEQYF
D: NA; size: few; V: TRBV12-3/TRBV12-4; J: TRBJ2-1; DNA: TGTGCCAGCAGTCCCTCTTATAGTTTCAATGAGCAGTTCTTC; CDR3: CASSPSYSFNEQFF
D: NA; size: NA; V: TRBV3-1; J: TRBJ2-7; DNA: TGTGCCAGCAGCCAAACAACCTACGAGCAGTACTTC; CDR3: CASSQTTYEQYF
D: TRBD1; size: NA; V: TRBV18; J: TRBJ2-2; DNA: TGTGCCGGCTCTATTGGACAGGGAATCACCGGGGAGCTGTTTTTT; CDR3: CAGSIGQGITGELFF
D: TRBD2; size: few; V: TRBV7-2; J: TRBJ2-7; DNA: TGTGCCAGCAGCCTAGCGGACCTTTCCTACGAGCAGTACTTC; CDR3: CASSLADLSYEQYF
D: TRBD1; size: NA; V: TRBV20-1; J: TRBJ1-2; DNA: TGCAGTGCTAGCCGCCGGGACAGTACCAGACCTGGATATGGCTACACCTTC; CDR3: CSASRRDSTRPGYGYTF
D: TRBD2; size: few; V: TRBV6-2/TRBV6-3; J: TRBJ2-1; DNA: TGTGCCAGCAGTTACGTGGTTAACTTTTTAGCGGGAGACTACAATGAGCAGTTCTTC; CDR3: CASSYVVNFLAGDYNEQFF
D: NA; size: many; V: TRBV7-2; J: TRBJ2-1; DNA: TGTGCCAGCAGCCTTAGGAGTAGCCCGAATGAGCAGTTCTTC; CDR3: CASSLRSSPNEQFF
D: NA; size: NA; V: TRBV20-1; J: TRBJ1-6; DNA: TGCAGTGCTCTCACCGGTGATTCACCCCTCCACTTT; CDR3: CSALTGDSPLHF
D: TRBD2; size: NA; V: TRBV19; J: TRBJ2-1; DNA: TGTGCCAGTAGTATAGCGGGAGGCCGATACAATGAGCAGTTCTTC; CDR3: CASSIAGGRYNEQFF
D: NA; size: NA; V: TRBV20-1; J: TRBJ2-7; DNA: TGCAGTGCTAACAGGGACTCCTACGAGCTGTACTTC; CDR3: CSANRDSYELYF
D: NA; size: many; V: TRBV28; J: TRBJ2-1; DNA: TGTGCCAGCAGTTTACCAAAGGGAAGCTCCTACAATGAGCAGTTCTTC; CDR3: CASSLPKGSSYNEQFF
D: TRBD1; size: few; V: TRBV27; J: TRBJ1-6; DNA: TGTGCCAGCACTCAGACAGGGGGGAATTCACCCCTCCACTTT; CDR3: CASTQTGGNSPLHF
D: NA; size: many; V: TRBV30; J: TRBJ1-3; DNA: TGTGCCTGGAGGGGGGGGGGCCACTCTGGAAACACCATATATTTT; CDR3: CAWRGGGHSGNTIYF
D: NA; size: few; V: TRBV14; J: TRBJ2-7; DNA: TGTGCCAGCAGGCCAAGTGCAGCAGGCTACGAGCAGTACTTC; CDR3: CASRPSAAGYEQYF
D: TRBD2; size: many; V: TRBV2; J: TRBJ2-1; DNA: TGTGCCAGCAGCGCCGGGACTAGCTTAGATGAGCAGTTCTTC; CDR3: CASSAGTSLDEQFF
D: TRBD2; size: few; V: TRBV4-3; J: TRBJ2-7; DNA: TGCGCCAGCAGCCTAGGGACTAGCACTTCCTACGAGCAGTACTTC; CDR3: CASSLGTSTSYEQYF
D: TRBD2; size: few; V: TRBV20-1; J: TRBJ2-5; DNA: TGCAGTGCTAGGACTAGCGCAGGAGAGACCCAGTACTTC; CDR3: CSARTSAGETQYF
D: TRBD2; size: NA; V: TRBV18; J: TRBJ2-5; DNA: TGTGCCAGCTCACCATTGGCGACTAGCAGAAGGGAGACCCAGTACTTC; CDR3: CASSPLATSRRETQYF
D: NA; size: few; V: TRBV11-2; J: TRBJ2-1; DNA: TGTGCCAGCAGCCCTACCTGGACAGAGCAGTTCTTC; CDR3: CASSPTWTEQFF
D: NA; size: many; V: TRBV18; J: TRBJ2-1; DNA: TGTGCCAGCTCACCACGCGGGTCCAACAATGAGCAGTTCTTC; CDR3: CASSPRGSNNEQFF
D: TRBD2; size: few; V: TRBV14; J: TRBJ2-1; DNA: TGTGCCAGCAGCCCATCGACACTCGGCCGGCGGGAGGACAATGAGCAGTTCTTC; CDR3: CASSPSTLGRREDNEQFF
D: NA; size: many; V: TRBV28; J: TRBJ1-1; DNA: TGTGCCAGTCTGAACACTGAAGCTTTCTTT; CDR3: CASLNTEAFF
D: TRBD2; size: many; V: TRBV28; J: TRBJ2-2; DNA: TGTGCCAGCAGTTCGACTAGCGGGAGGAACACCGGGGAGCTGTTTTTT; CDR3: CASSSTSGRNTGELFF
D: NA; size: many; V: TRBV6-1; J: TRBJ1-4; DNA: TGTGCCAGCCAGGGGCTCGACCTTAATGAAAAACTGTTTTTT; CDR3: CASQGLDLNEKLFF
D: NA; size: few; V: TRBV7-2; J: TRBJ2-6; DNA: TGTGCCAGCAGCACAAGGAGTGCTGGGGCCAACGTCCTGGCTTTC; CDR3: CASSTRSAGANVLAF
D: TRBD2; size: NA; V: TRBV7-2; J: TRBJ2-1; DNA: TGTGCCAGCAGCTCTACTCCGGGACTAGCGGGACTCCCCTTGGATAATGAGCAGTTCTTC; CDR3: CASSSTPGLAGLPLDNEQFF
D: TRBD2; size: few; V: TRBV5-6; J: TRBJ2-7; DNA: TGTGCCAGCAGCTTCCTAGCGGGCTACGAGCAGTACTTC; CDR3: CASSFLAGYEQYF
D: TRBD1; size: many; V: TRBV7-2; J: TRBJ1-6; DNA: TGTGCCAGCAGCCCACGGGACAGCTATAATTCACCCCTCCACTTT; CDR3: CASSPRDSYNSPLHF
D: TRBD1; size: many; V: TRBV20-1; J: TRBJ2-7; DNA: TGCAGTGCTACACAGGGGGCGCTTTACGAGCAGTACTTC; CDR3: CSATQGALYEQYF
D: NA; size: many; V: TRBV7-8; J: TRBJ2-3; DNA: TGTGCCAGCAGCGCGCGGGACAGAAGAGCGACAGATACGCAGTATTTT; CDR3: CASSARDRRATDTQYF
D: NA; size: many; V: TRBV5-5; J: TRBJ2-7; DNA: TGTGCCAGCAGCCTGACAGCGACTACCACATACGAGCAGTACTTC; CDR3: CASSLTATTTYEQYF
D: NA; size: many; V: TRBV27; J: TRBJ2-1; DNA: TGTGCCAGCGGGGCAGGGGGGCGCAATGAGCAGTTCTTC; CDR3: CASGAGGRNEQFF
D: NA; size: few; V: TRBV6-2/TRBV6-3; J: TRBJ2-5; DNA: TGTGCCAGCAGTTACCGGGGCCCCGGAGAGACCCAGTACTTC; CDR3: CASSYRGPGETQYF
D: NA; size: many; V: TRBV5-1; J: TRBJ1-1; DNA: TGCGCCAGCAGCCCCATGCAAGAGGGCTTGAACACTGAAGCTTTCTTT; CDR3: CASSPMQEGLNTEAFF
D: TRBD1; size: NA; V: TRBV5-1; J: TRBJ2-7; DNA: TGCGCCAGCAACGGACAGGGCTCCTACGAGCAGTACTTC; CDR3: CASNGQGSYEQYF
D: TRBD1; size: many; V: TRBV18; J: TRBJ1-2; DNA: TGTGCCAGCTCACCACAGACAGGGGGTCGGGGCTACACCTTC; CDR3: CASSPQTGGRGYTF
D: TRBD1; size: many; V: TRBV5-1; J: TRBJ1-2; DNA: TGTGCCAGCAGAGGACAGGGGGATGGCTACACCTTC; CDR3: CASRGQGDGYTF
D: NA; size: many; V: TRBV7-9; J: TRBJ1-2; DNA: TGTGCCAGCAGCGCCCAAGACACTGGCTACACCTTC; CDR3: CASSAQDTGYTF
D: NA; size: NA; V: TRBV30; J: TRBJ1-2; DNA: TGTGCCTGGAGTGGGATTGGGCGTGGCTACACCTTC; CDR3: CAWSGIGRGYTF
D: NA; size: few; V: TRBV27; J: TRBJ1-5; DNA: TGTGCGGTGGGGGCGCTGGATCAGCCCCAGCATTTT; CDR3: CAVGALDQPQHF
D: TRBD2; size: NA; V: TRBV20-1; J: TRBJ2-7; DNA: TGCAGTGCTGGTCTAGCGGGAGGGCCGACGTGGTACGAGCAGTACTTC; CDR3: CSAGLAGGPTWYEQYF
D: TRBD1; size: many; V: TRBV6-1; J: TRBJ2-1; DNA: TGTGCCAGCAGTAGGGACAGCCCCTCCTACAATGAGCAGTTCTTC; CDR3: CASSRDSPSYNEQFF
D: TRBD2; size: many; V: TRBV5-1; J: TRBJ2-1; DNA: TGCGCCAGCAGCTTGTGGGTTAGCGGGGAATACAATGAGCAGTTCTTC; CDR3: CASSLWVSGEYNEQFF
D: TRBD1; size: many; V: TRBV27; J: TRBJ1-1; DNA: TGTGCCAGCAGTTTAGCCCAACAGGGGATCACTGAAGCTTTCTTT; CDR3: CASSLAQQGITEAFF
D: NA; size: many; V: TRBV10-3; J: TRBJ1-5; DNA: TGTGCCATCAGTGAGTGGGGGGGAGATCAGCCCCAGCATTTT; CDR3: CAISEWGGDQPQHF
D: NA; size: many; V: TRBV6-1; J: TRBJ2-1; DNA: TGTGCCAGCAGTCCAGACAGGTTCTCCTACAATGAGCAGTTCTTC; CDR3: CASSPDRFSYNEQFF
D: NA; size: few; V: TRBV6-4; J: TRBJ1-5; DNA: TGTGCCAGCAGTTACCCAGGTACCCTCGATCAGCCCCAGCATTTT; CDR3: CASSYPGTLDQPQHF
D: TRBD2; size: few; V: TRBV3-1; J: TRBJ2-3; DNA: TGTGCCAGCAGCCAAGAACTAGCGGGAGACACAGATACGCAGTATTTT; CDR3: CASSQELAGDTDTQYF
D: TRBD1; size: few; V: TRBV18; J: TRBJ1-5; DNA: TGTGCCAGCTCACTCAATGACAGGGGTCAGCCCCAGCATTTT; CDR3: CASSLNDRGQPQHF
D: NA; size: few; V: TRBV6-9; J: TRBJ2-7; DNA: TGTGCCGGCAGTTACTCAGGGGACGCCTACGAGCAGTACTTC; CDR3: CAGSYSGDAYEQYF
D: TRBD1; size: few; V: TRBV3-1; J: TRBJ1-2; DNA: TGTGCCAGCAGCCCCCAGACAGGGACGAACTACTATGGCTACACCTTC; CDR3: CASSPQTGTNYYGYTF
D: TRBD2; size: many; V: TRBV20-1; J: TRBJ2-3; DNA: TGCAGTGCTAGAGGTCAGCGGGAGTTGGATACGCAGTATTTT; CDR3: CSARGQRELDTQYF
D: NA; size: many; V: TRBV5-6; J: TRBJ1-1; DNA: TGTGCCAGCAGTTGGATGGACGGGGTCCCTGAAGCTTTCTTT; CDR3: CASSWMDGVPEAFF